This entry describes one TCR beta chain. This specimen comes from a study of blood T cell repertoires in COVID-19. About the research overall: Both acute and convalescent COVID-19 samples were obtained from the United States, Italy and Spain.

In the authors' methods: Amplification of reference gene primers provided the estimated nucleated cell counts. TCRdb's table, derived via immunoSEQ multiplex PCR, lists solely in-frame clones and lacks some. The D gene and trimming were derived from the DNA, and the V and J assignments and clone size from that table. The sample comprises approximately 150,000 clones, over 80% of which are singletons, and roughly 1% rests with the top ten. There are 13 residues in the CDR3. The germline V gene encodes CDR1 SGHDT and CDR2 YYEEEE. Trimming shortened V by 4 bases and J by 3 bases, and 8 bases separated the two germline ends.

V gene TRBV5-6 combines with J gene TRBJ1-5, with D unresolved. The source material was peripheral blood. The clonotype originates from a woman in her fifties or sixties with acute or convalescent COVID-19. In DNA, the CDR3 is TGTGCCAGCAGCCTCACAGTCAATCAGCCCCAGCATTTT. Translating it yields CASSLTVNQPQHF.